These 24 T cell receptor beta chains share one sample of origin, sequenced in a study of neurological immune-mediated disorders. TCRdb itself ran the 5' RACE reads through MiXCR, one entry per CDR3 protein. Of some 34,000 distinct CDR3 sequences detected, about 1.6% appear once; the ten largest clones hold about 9%. Sequencing was carried out using PBMCs. These receptors originate from a woman in her 30s with multiple sclerosis.

Ten or more counts support this clonotype. This chain joins TRBV12-3 or TRBV12-4 and TRBJ2-1; 7 nucleotides line up with TRBD2. V lost 4 bases to trimming and J lost 9 bases; unmatched junction nucleotides: 6. The CDR3 sequence is 13 residues long. The CDR3 reads CASSSPWGGEQFF. The DNA for the CDR3 is TGTGCCAGCAGTTCACCATGGGGGGGTGAGCAGTTCTTC.

This clonotype has more than one count but fewer than ten. The chain combines TRBV7-2 with TRBJ1-2, with D unresolved. Deletions cut 6 bases from V and 8 bases from J, with 13 bases between. CDR3 length: 12 residues. Germline lookup yields CDR1 SGHTA and CDR2 FQGNSA. The chain's CDR3 is CASSRTAGGYTF. DNA for the CDR3: TGTGCCAGCAGTCGGACCGCGGGCGGCTACACCTTC.

This clonotype was counted many times. V and J are TRBV4-1 and TRBJ2-7; D not certain. Germline V gives CDR1 MGHRA, CDR2 YSYEKL. Trimming took 4 bases from V and 3 from J, leaving 13 bases between them. This CDR3 region has 14 residues. The CDR3 is CASSPQPGLYEQYF. CDR3 bases: TGCGCCAGCAGCCCCCAACCTGGGCTCTACGAGCAGTACTTC.

This clonotype has ten or more counts. The chain couples TRBV27 to TRBJ1-6; 10 nucleotides align to TRBD1. This CDR3 comprises 14 residues. The J segment lost 9 bases and the V segment lost 6 bases, leaving 5 bases of the junction unmatched. Germline V gene sequence: CDR1 MNHEY, CDR2 SMNVEV (reference sequence). This CDR3 reads CASSRGTGVSPLHF. The CDR3 nucleotides are TGTGCCAGCAGCCGGGGGACAGGGGTTTCACCCCTCCACTTT.

There are many counts of this clonotype. The chain employs TRBV7-2 and TRBJ2-1, with D possibly TRBD1 on 5 matching bases. CDR1 SGHTA and CDR2 FQGNSA come from the germline V gene. Trimming shortened V by 0 bases and J by 4 bases, and 10 bases separated the two germline ends. This CDR3 has 15 residues. The CDR3 region is CASSLAQGSYNEQFF. Written as DNA, the CDR3 is TGTGCCAGCAGCTTAGCCCAGGGTAGTTACAATGAGCAGTTCTTC.

This clonotype has a count of ten or more. The genes are TRBV7-8 and TRBJ2-1; 11 bases are a match to TRBD1. With 2 bases clipped from V and 4 bases from J, the junction kept 10 bases outside the gene matches. The CDR3 is 18 amino acids. Germline V gene lookup returns CDR1 SGHVS and CDR2 FQNEAQ. The CDR3: CASSLPRRTGGAYNEQFF. The DNA of the CDR3 is TGTGCCAGCAGCTTACCGCGCCGGACAGGGGGCGCGTACAATGAGCAGTTCTTC.

This clonotype was observed at least ten times. The chain couples TRBV12-3 or TRBV12-4 to TRBJ1-2; D might be TRBD1 (6 bases). This CDR3 is 12 amino acids long. V gave up 5 bases and J gave up 10 bases, with 14 bases separating them. DNA for the CDR3: TGTGCCAGCAGTCCACAGGGAACAGACTACACCTTC. It yields the protein CASSPQGTDYTF.

In this sample, this clonotype turned up many times. This sequence joins TRBV20-1 and TRBJ2-5, with a weak D call TRBD2 (7 bases). V was pared by 6 bases and J by 5 bases, with 16 bases between. The CDR3 consists of 13 residues. Germline assignment: CDR1 DFQATT and CDR2 SNEGSKA (reference sequence). As DNA, the CDR3 is TGCAGTGCGCCCGAGGGGGGGCTGGAGACCCAGTACTTC. It encodes CSAPEGGLETQYF.

This clonotype has ten or more counts. This rearrangement joins TRBV7-2 to TRBJ2-7, with 7 bases that match TRBD2. CDR3 length: 14 residues. Germline lookup yields CDR1 SGHTA and CDR2 FQGNSA. Unmatched junction bases numbered 5, after V lost 2 bases and J lost 4 bases. The CDR3, as DNA: TGTGCCAGCAGCTTATATGGGGGGGGGTACGAGCAGTACTTC. Protein product: CASSLYGGGYEQYF.

This clonotype was found many times. The rearrangement uses TRBV21-1 and TRBJ2-7; the table's D gene call, TRBD2, was not cross checked with the DNA. TRBV21-1 constitutes a pseudogene. The CDR3 is 15 residues long. CDR3 region: CAITLGGLLIHEQYF. DNA for the CDR3: TGTGCCATAACACTGGGGGGACTCCTCATCCACGAGCAGTACTTC.

This clonotype appeared many times. V gene TRBV7-2 combines with J gene TRBJ1-4; TRBD1 matches 7 bases. J lost 4 bases, V lost 5 bases, and 7 bases had no gene match. The CDR3 has 15 amino acids. The germline CDR1 and CDR2 sequences are SGHTA and FQGNSA. This CDR3 reads CASSANRDSNEKLFF. The CDR3 DNA reads as TGTGCCAGCAGCGCCAACCGGGACAGTAATGAAAAACTGTTTTTT.

The sample holds many counts of this clonotype. The chain employs TRBV7-2 and TRBJ2-7; TRBD1 matches 9 bases. Germline CDR1 is SGHTA and CDR2 is FQGNSA. The CDR3 totals 15 residues. V was pared by 5 bases and J by 4 bases, with 9 bases of the junction left unmatched. The CDR3 spells CASSKGGQGQYEQYF. The CDR3 coding sequence is TGTGCCAGCAGCAAGGGGGGACAGGGTCAATACGAGCAGTACTTC.

There are many counts of this clonotype. The chain uses TRBV20-1 and TRBJ2-1; TRBD2 aligns across 10 bases. The V gene's germline CDR1 is DFQATT and CDR2 SNEGSKA (reference sequence). V shed 1 base, J shed 5 bases, and the junction held 5 bases outside the gene matches. The CDR3 totals 15 residues. The CDR3 region has the DNA TGCAGTGCTAGAGGTTCACTAGCGGGGAACAATGAGCAGTTCTTC. It is translated as CSARGSLAGNNEQFF.

This clonotype has ten or more counts. The chain links TRBV7-9 to TRBJ2-6; 9 bases match TRBD1. The CDR3 contains 18 residues. CDR1 and CDR2 from the germline V gene are SEHNR and FQNEAQ (reference sequence). The V segment lost 9 bases and the J segment 0 bases; nucleotides outside the gene matches: 12. The CDR3 region has the DNA TGTGCCAGTCTCCCCCGGGACAGGGACTACTCTGGGGCCAACGTCCTGACTTTC. This codes for CASLPRDRDYSGANVLTF.

This clonotype showed up just a few times. A much larger clone differs from this one at a single base, so this may be a read error. The chain employs TRBV12-3 or TRBV12-4 and TRBJ2-5; tentatively, D is TRBD2 (5 bases). CDR3 length: 15 residues. This chain's CDR3 is CASSSLGDAQGTQYF. The CDR3 DNA follows: TGTGCCAGCAGTTCCCTCGGGGATGCCCAAGGGACCCAGTACTTC.

This clonotype was picked up many times. The J gene is TRBJ1-1, the V gene TRBV5-1, with a tentative D call TRBD1 (6 bases). There are 14 residues in the CDR3. Germline CDR1 SGHRS, CDR2 YFSETQ. Trimming stripped 7 bases from V and 1 base from J, with 14 bases between. The CDR3 DNA reads as TGCGCCAGCTCCGACGCACAGGGGAACACTGAAGCTTTCTTT. The encoded protein is CASSDAQGNTEAFF.

This clonotype showed up many times. The chain employs TRBV5-1 and TRBJ2-3; D is ambiguous. Trimming removed 0 bases from V and 4 bases from J, with 12 bases in between. The CDR3 consists of 15 residues. From germline, CDR1 is SGHRS and CDR2 YFSETQ. This CDR3 is CASSLVAAGPDTQYF. The CDR3 region has the DNA TGCGCCAGCAGCTTGGTCGCGGCTGGCCCAGATACGCAGTATTTT.

The CDR3 sequence is CASSSGTSEVGELFF. CDR3 bases: TGTGCCAGCAGCTCCGGGACTAGCGAGGTCGGGGAGCTGTTTTTT. The V gene is TRBV12-3 or TRBV12-4, the J gene TRBJ2-2; TRBD2 matches at 10 bases. The ends lost 6 bases at V and 7 bases at J; junction bases unmatched: 8. CDR3 length: 15 residues.

Many counts were recorded for this clonotype. V gene TRBV7-2 combines with J gene TRBJ2-7; tentative D call: TRBD1 (5 bases). The CDR3 contains 15 residues. The V gene lost 2 bases and the J gene lost 2 bases, with 13 bases spanning the gap. Germline V lookup: CDR1 SGHTA, CDR2 FQGNSA. The CDR3 loop reads CASSLMGPGPYEQYF. The CDR3, as DNA: TGTGCCAGCAGCTTAATGGGGCCAGGACCCTACGAGCAGTACTTC.

This clonotype was counted many times. The V call is TRBV6-6, the J call TRBJ1-5, with D unclear. Per the germline V gene, CDR1 is MNHNY and CDR2 is SVGAGI (reference sequence). V lost 0 bases and J 4 bases, leaving 7 bases between the germline ends. This CDR3 region has 14 residues. The CDR3 loop is CASSYSSGNQPQHF. Written as DNA, the CDR3 is TGTGCCAGCAGTTACTCGAGCGGAAATCAGCCCCAGCATTTT.

At least ten counts were recorded for this clonotype. This chain uses TRBV12-3 or TRBV12-4 with TRBJ2-5; D is unclear. This CDR3 contains 11 residues. The germline V and J ends were trimmed by 4 bases and 2 bases, with 2 bases remaining between them. CDR3 protein: CASSSQETQYF. The CDR3 DNA reads TGTGCCAGCAGTTCGCAAGAGACCCAGTACTTC.

This clonotype appeared many times. The rearrangement uses TRBV15 and TRBJ2-1, with D maybe TRBD1 (5 bases). V lost 0 bases and J lost 0, with 6 bases in between. Germline loops: CDR1 LNHNV, CDR2 YYDKDF (reference sequence). CDR3 length: 15 residues. The CDR3 nucleotides are TGTGCCACCAGCAGAGAGGGGCTCTCCTACAATGAGCAGTTCTTC. Encoded protein: CATSREGLSYNEQFF.

This clonotype was recorded many times. V and J are TRBV20-1 and TRBJ1-2, with D possibly TRBD1 on 6 matching bases. CDR1 and CDR2 (germline): DFQATT, SNEGSKA (reference sequence). The CDR3 covers 13 residues. The V end lost 3 bases, the J end lost 4 bases, and 12 bases lay between the germline ends. The CDR3 is CSASTGLAYGYTF. CDR3 bases: TGCAGTGCTAGTACAGGGTTAGCCTATGGCTACACCTTC.

This clonotype was counted at least ten times. The chain has TRBV7-2 and TRBJ2-7; D is undetermined. CDR3 size: 12 residues. Trimming removed 5 bases from V and 3 bases from J, with 8 bases in between. Germline V gives CDR1 SGHTA, CDR2 FQGNSA. CDR3 DNA: TGTGCCAGCAGCGTGCAACGCTACGAGCAGTACTTC. This translates into CASSVQRYEQYF.